Presented here are 27 T cell receptor beta chains from one specimen sequenced in a study of T-cell memory formation after mild COVID-19. In TCRdb, the 5' RACE reads were re-called with MiXCR into one record per CDR3 protein. The repertoire holds about half a million distinct CDR3 sequences, with about 20% as singletons. Sequencing was carried out using PBMCs or a T cell subset sorted from them (not recorded which). These receptors were obtained from an adult woman who had mild COVID-19 (a few samples of this study predate the infection). Cell type and time point are not known.

This clonotype was counted a few times. The gene calls are TRBV7-9 and TRBJ1-1; D unresolved. V was shortened by 1 base and J by 0 bases, with 6 bases between the two germline ends. Germline loops: CDR1 SEHNR, CDR2 FQNEAQ (reference sequence). The CDR3 has 14 amino acids. The CDR3 DNA reads as TGTGCCAGCAGCTTAGAATTGGTGAACACTGAAGCTTTCTTT. Amino acids: CASSLELVNTEAFF.

The V call is TRBV18, the J call TRBJ1-3; no clear D. CDR3 length: 16 residues. Looked up from germline, CDR1 is KGHSH and CDR2 is LQKENI. V was trimmed by 1 base and J by 0 bases, leaving 10 bases between them. The CDR3 protein is CASSPLEVPSGNTIYF. CDR3 nucleotide sequence: TGTGCCAGCTCACCACTCGAAGTCCCCTCTGGAAACACCATATATTTT. Full variable domain (remainder filled in from reference TRBV18 and TRBJ1-3): NAGVMQNPRHLVRRRGQEARLRCSPMKGHSHVYWYRQLPEEGLKFMVYLQKENIIDESGMPKERFSAEFPKEGPSILRIQQVVRGDSAAYFCASSPLEVPSGNTIYFGEGSWLTVV.

The chain joins TRBV21-1 to TRBJ2-7; the D call in the table, TRBD1, was not verified against the DNA. TRBV21-1 corresponds to a pseudogene. The CDR3 has 16 amino acids. Here the CDR3 DNA reads TGTGCCAGCAGCGATATTTGGGCGTACCTCACCTACGAGCAGTACTTC. Its protein product is CASSDIWAYLTYEQYF.

This clonotype was counted between two and nine times. This chain connects TRBV20-1 to TRBJ2-7; the D is unclear. The CDR3 has 11 residues. Germline V lookup: CDR1 DFQATT, CDR2 SNEGSKA (reference sequence). Trimming took 8 bases from V and 5 from J, leaving 13 bases between them. CDR3 in DNA: TGCAGTACACCGGACCACCACGAGCAGTACTTC. Translation: CSTPDHHEQYF.

In its sample, this clonotype was seen a few times. The chain carries TRBV7-2 and TRBJ2-3; D may be TRBD1 or TRBD2 (6 bases each). Deletions cut 1 base from V and 2 bases from J, with 16 bases between. The CDR3 runs 17 residues. In germline, CDR1 is SGHTA, CDR2 FQGNSA. CDR3 coding DNA: TGTGCCAGCAGCTTAGATAGGGGGGAGATCTTCACAGATACGCAGTATTTT. This translates into CASSLDRGEIFTDTQYF. The full variable domain, rest sourced from reference TRBV7-2 and TRBJ2-3, is GAGVSQSPSNKVTEKGKDVELRCDPISGHTALYWYRQSLGQGLEFLIYFQGNSAPDKSGLPSDRFSAERTGGSVSTLTIQRTQQEDSAVYLCASSLDRGEIFTDTQYFGPGTRLTVL.

This clonotype showed up just a few times. The chain recombines TRBV15 with TRBJ2-2; D gene unclear. Trimming removed 0 bases from V and 5 bases from J, with 7 bases in between. This CDR3 has 14 amino acids. Germline V gene sequence: CDR1 LNHNV, CDR2 YYDKDF (reference sequence). The CDR3 spells CATSRDFETGELFF. The CDR3 nucleotides are TGTGCCACCAGCAGAGATTTTGAAACCGGGGAGCTGTTTTTT.

This clonotype was counted only a few times. The CDR3 spells CASWAGGSEAFF. The CDR3 DNA is TGTGCCAGCTGGGCAGGAGGCTCTGAAGCTTTCTTT. The rearrangement uses TRBV27 and TRBJ1-1, with D unclear. Germline CDR1 MNHEY, CDR2 SMNVEV (reference sequence). V lost 8 bases to trimming and J lost 6 bases, with 13 bases between them. The CDR3 totals 12 residues.

The rearrangement uses TRBV5-1 and TRBJ2-3; 8 positions agree with TRBD2. Germline CDR1 SGHRS, CDR2 YFSETQ. With 0 bases clipped from V and 4 bases from J, the junction kept 7 bases outside the gene matches. The CDR3 extends over 16 amino acids. In DNA form, the CDR3 reads TGCGCCAGCAGCTTGGCCAGAAGCGGGGGCGCAGATACGCAGTATTTT. Its translation: CASSLARSGGADTQYF.

This clonotype was counted a single time. V gene TRBV4-2 combines with J gene TRBJ2-2; perhaps TRBD1 as D (5 bases). V lost 4 bases, J lost 7 bases, and 13 bases lay in between. CDR3 length equals 14 residues. The germline CDR1 and CDR2 sequences are LGHNA and YNFKEQ. The CDR3 sequence is CASSLQWGGGELFF. The CDR3 DNA reads TGTGCCAGCAGCCTACAGTGGGGCGGCGGGGAGCTGTTTTTT.

CDR3 region: CASSYGPTYEQYF. CDR3 nucleotides: TGTGCCAGCAGTTACGGGCCGACCTACGAGCAGTACTTC. This sequence joins TRBV6-5 and TRBJ2-7; no clear D. The length of the CDR3 is 13 residues. Trimming removed 2 bases at V and 2 bases at J, with 7 bases between. Germline V CDR1 and CDR2: MNHEY, SVGAGI.

The J gene is TRBJ1-1, the V gene TRBV3-1; no reliable D call. The CDR3 has 13 amino acids. Trimming took 1 base from V and 6 from J, leaving 9 bases between them. CDR1 LGHDT and CDR2 YNNKEL come from the germline V gene (reference sequence). CDR3 nucleotides: TGTGCCAGCAGCCAAGTCACGGGCGCTGAAGCTTTCTTT. Amino acid sequence: CASSQVTGAEAFF. The variable domain in full, completed from reference TRBV3-1 and TRBJ1-1, reads DTAVSQTPKYLVTQMGNDKSIKCEQNLGHDTMYWYKQDSKKFLKIMFSYNNKELIINETVPNRFSPKSPDKAHLNLHINSLELGDSAVYFCASSQVTGAEAFFGQGTRLTVV.

This chain uses TRBV20-1 with TRBJ2-7, with D possibly being TRBD1 (5 bases). Germline V gene data show CDR1 as DFQATT and CDR2 as SNEGSKA (reference sequence). This CDR3 is 13 amino acids long. Trimming removed 3 bases at V and 0 bases at J, with 9 bases between. The CDR3 DNA sequence: TGCAGTGCTAGGGACATTAGCTCCTACGAGCAGTACTTC. The encoded protein is CSARDISSYEQYF.

The chain couples TRBV12-3 or TRBV12-4 to TRBJ1-2; D not certain. Trimming took off 5 bases at V and 5 bases at J, with 18 bases between the two ends. The CDR3 contains 15 residues. The CDR3 DNA sequence: TGTGCCAGCAGTCCTCGACACTCCAGAGAGTATGGCTACACCTTC. Translating it yields CASSPRHSREYGYTF.

The J gene is TRBJ1-5, the V gene TRBV5-1; D not resolved. V shed 3 bases and J shed 14 bases, with 18 bases lying between them. This CDR3 has 13 amino acids. CDR1 and CDR2 (germline): SGHRS, YFSETQ. DNA of the CDR3: TGCGCCAGCAGCTCCGGTAAGGGTAGCAAGGAGCATTTT. Protein sequence: CASSSGKGSKEHF.

A few counts support this clonotype. The chain carries TRBV4-2 and TRBJ2-1, with 15 bases fitting TRBD2. Germline V gene sequence: CDR1 LGHNA, CDR2 YNFKEQ. V lost 6 bases, J lost 3 bases, and 15 bases stayed unmatched. The length of the CDR3 is 20 residues. CDR3 DNA sequence: TGTGCCAGCAGACCACAGGCCGGGACTAGCGGGAGGATCTTCTACAATGAGCAGTTCTTC. Encoded protein: CASRPQAGTSGRIFYNEQFF.

The sample holds a few counts of this clonotype. The chain uses TRBV27 and TRBJ1-5; a possible D gene is TRBD1 (6 bases). Germline assignment: CDR1 MNHEY and CDR2 SMNVEV (reference sequence). Trimming stripped 4 bases from V and 2 bases from J, with 18 bases between. The CDR3 extends over 17 amino acids. CDR3 in amino acids: CASSSITGKGGNQPQHF. The CDR3 DNA reads as TGTGCCAGCAGTTCCATTACAGGGAAGGGAGGCAATCAGCCCCAGCATTTT.

The chain links TRBV19 to TRBJ1-5; no clear D gene. Between the trimmed V and J ends, which lost 5 bases and 2 bases, there was a span of 16 bases. The CDR3 is 16 residues long. Germline values: CDR1 LNHDA, CDR2 SQIVND (reference sequence). The DNA of the CDR3 is TGTGCCAGTAGTCCCCGCGTTTGGTACGGCAATCAGCCCCAGCATTTT. Its translation is CASSPRVWYGNQPQHF.

The V and J genes are TRBV5-1 and TRBJ2-1, with 10 bases that match TRBD1. The junction had 5 bases not matched to a gene; V was cut back by 6 bases and J by 5 bases. Germline V gives CDR1 SGHRS, CDR2 YFSETQ. The CDR3 has 14 residues. For the CDR3, the DNA is TGCGCCAGCAACGAGGGGACAGGGGACAATGAGCAGTTCTTC. It encodes CASNEGTGDNEQFF. Supplemented by reference TRBV5-1 and TRBJ2-1, the full variable domain reads KAGVTQTPRYLIKTRGQQVTLSCSPISGHRSVSWYQQTPGQGLQFLFEYFSETQRNKGNFPGRFSGRQFSNSRSEMNVSTLELGDSALYLCASNEGTGDNEQFFGPGTRLTVL.

This clonotype came up a few times. This sequence joins TRBV7-6 and TRBJ2-1; 16 bases agree with TRBD2. Per germline, CDR1 SGHVS and CDR2 FNYEAQ. The trim removed 1 base at V and 3 bases at J, leaving 3 bases unmatched. The CDR3 length is 18 residues. CDR3 sequence: CASSLGGTSGRVYNEQFF. As DNA, the CDR3 is TGTGCCAGCAGCTTAGGGGGGACTAGCGGGAGGGTCTACAATGAGCAGTTCTTC.

This clonotype was found a few times. The J gene is TRBJ1-2, the V gene TRBV20-1, with TRBD1 matching 7 bases. The CDR3 covers 14 residues. The germline gives CDR1 DFQATT, CDR2 SNEGSKA (reference sequence). Losses at the gene ends were 5 bases for V and 0 bases for J; bases not matched to a gene: 6. The CDR3 is CSASPGGANYGYTF. CDR3 DNA: TGCAGTGCTTCTCCAGGGGGAGCTAACTATGGCTACACCTTC.

In its sample, this clonotype was seen a few times. CDR3 amino acids: CSASISGRASTDTQYF. The CDR3 DNA follows: TGCAGTGCTAGTATAAGCGGGAGGGCTAGCACAGATACGCAGTATTTT. This rearrangement joins TRBV20-1 to TRBJ2-3, with 10 bases aligning to TRBD2. The germline V gene has CDR1 DFQATT and CDR2 SNEGSKA (reference sequence). J was trimmed by 0 bases and V by 3 bases; bases with no gene match: 6. The CDR3 length is 16 residues.

The chain carries TRBV10-3 and TRBJ2-5; TRBD1 is a possible D gene (6 bases). Trimming left V 2 bases short and J 5 bases short, with 12 bases between. The germline CDR1 and CDR2 sequences are ENHRY and SYGVKD. The CDR3 is made up of 14 amino acids. Written as DNA, the CDR3 is TGTGCCATCAGTGAGGCGGACAGACTGGAGACCCAGTACTTC. Translating gives CAISEADRLETQYF.

This chain uses TRBV30 with TRBJ2-1; D is perhaps TRBD2 (6 bases). Germline V lookup: CDR1 GTSNPN, CDR2 SVGIG (reference sequence). V dropped 1 base and J dropped 10 bases, with 20 bases sitting between them. This CDR3 is built from 15 residues. CDR3 sequence reads: CAWSAEAGFVLEQFF. The CDR3 coding sequence is TGTGCCTGGAGTGCCGAGGCGGGATTCGTGTTAGAGCAGTTCTTC.

This clonotype has a handful of counts. The genes are TRBV3-1 and TRBJ2-7, with D perhaps matching TRBD1 or TRBD2 (5 bases each). This CDR3 spans 15 amino acids. Germline V CDR1 and CDR2: LGHDT, YNNKEL (reference sequence). The germline V and J ends were trimmed by 4 bases and 2 bases, with 15 bases remaining between them. In DNA, the CDR3 is TGTGCCAGCAGCCGAGCCGGGACCGCTACCTACGAGCAGTACTTC. Translated, it gives CASSRAGTATYEQYF.

To note about this clonotype: No conserved phenylalanine or tryptophan ends this CDR3, so it is likely a read error. The chain couples TRBV24-1 to TRBJ2-7; possibly TRBD2 for D (5 bases). CDR1 and CDR2 from the germline V gene are KGHDR and SFDVKD. The ends were cut back, 7 bases at V and 2 bases at J, with 8 bases in the middle. CDR3 size: 12 residues. The CDR3 region is CATSYGTYEQYL. For the CDR3, the DNA is TGTGCCACCAGCTACGGGACCTACGAGCAGTACTTA.

The rearrangement links TRBV6-5 to TRBJ2-1; 7 bases are shared with TRBD2. V was pared by 0 bases and J by 5 bases, with 10 bases of the junction left unmatched. Per the germline V gene, CDR1 is MNHEY and CDR2 is SVGAGI. This CDR3 is built from 17 residues. Here the CDR3 DNA reads TGTGCCAGCAGTTACTCACCAGGACTAGGGGAACACAATGAGCAGTTCTTC. This translates into CASSYSPGLGEHNEQFF.

The V gene is TRBV5-1, the J gene TRBJ2-7; 7 positions agree with TRBD1. Germline CDR1 and CDR2: SGHRS and YFSETQ. This CDR3 contains 16 residues. V dropped 3 bases and J dropped 0; count of bases not matched to a gene: 9. Here the CDR3 DNA reads TGCGCCAGCAGCTCACTTACAGGGGAAAGCTCCTACGAGCAGTACTTC. This gives the protein CASSSLTGESSYEQYF.